The entry that follows covers one TCR beta chain sequence. The data are from a study of blood T cells in healthy people across ages. In the study overall: Researchers report that template switching captured about one barcoded beta molecule per two T cells.

Primed by a sample-barcoded 5' primer and a J-beta primer mix, a second PCR proceeded for about 7 to 12 cycles. Through a template-switch adaptor with 12 random nucleotides, each cDNA molecule received a tag. From the 5' RACE reads, TCRdb called clonotypes with MiXCR, one entry per CDR3 protein. The sample has roughly 730,000 distinct CDR3 sequences, around 50% seen once. V lost 0 bases and J lost 4; bases outside the gene matches: 7. Germline V gene sequence: CDR1 DFQATT, CDR2 SNEGSKA (reference sequence). The CDR3 consists of 15 residues. The sample taken for sequencing was blood. This receptor was taken from a man aged 35 to 55 in good health. The chain recombines TRBV20-1 with TRBJ2-7, with 9 positions matching TRBD2. This CDR3 reads CSARDESGLAYEQYF. CDR3 in DNA: TGCAGTGCTAGAGACGAGTCGGGACTAGCTTACGAGCAGTACTTC.